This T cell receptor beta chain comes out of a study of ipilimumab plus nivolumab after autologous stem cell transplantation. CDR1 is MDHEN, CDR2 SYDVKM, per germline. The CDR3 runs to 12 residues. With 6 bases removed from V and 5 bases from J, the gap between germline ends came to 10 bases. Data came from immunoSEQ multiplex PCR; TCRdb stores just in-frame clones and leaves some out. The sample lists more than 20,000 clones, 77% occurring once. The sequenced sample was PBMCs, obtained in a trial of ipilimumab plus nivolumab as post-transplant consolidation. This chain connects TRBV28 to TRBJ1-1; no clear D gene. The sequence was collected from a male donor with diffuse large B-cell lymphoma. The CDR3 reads CASSSSNTEAFF. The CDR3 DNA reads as TGTGCCAGCAGCTCCTCTAATACTGAAGCTTTCTTT.